This TCR beta chain was sequenced in a study of T cells in Graves' hyperthyroidism and ophthalmopathy. TCR beta CDR3 regions were amplified from RNA transcripts. TCR CDR3 underwent first-round RT-PCR with the HTBI primer set. TCRdb re-called the multiplex PCR reads through MiXCR, storing one row per CDR3 protein. Altogether about 680,000 distinct CDR3 sequences are present, approximately 40% being singletons, with the ten largest covering roughly 30%. This clonotype turned up a few times. Germline V gives CDR1 SGHTA, CDR2 FQGNSA. V lost 1 base, J lost 8 bases, and 7 bases stayed unmatched. CDR3 size: 15 residues.

The sample consisted of blood. The J gene is TRBJ1-4, the V gene TRBV7-2, with 7 bases that match TRBD1. The receptor's source is a woman aged 40 to 50 with Graves' hyperthyroidism. The CDR3 DNA sequence: TGTGCCAGCAGCTTAGGAAGGACAGGCTTAGAAAAACTGTTTTTT. Its protein product is CASSLGRTGLEKLFF.